A selection of T cell receptor beta chains follows, all from one sample in a study of CD8 T cells in ankylosing spondylitis. TCRdb re-analysed the 5' RACE reads in MiXCR, keeping a single row per CDR3 protein. The table records under 30,000 distinct CDR3 sequences, 7.9% of them present only once. The sample comprised blood. The receptors stem from a male donor with ankylosing spondylitis or in good health (not recorded which). Each CDR3 is given with its conserved first and last residue. D genes are given only for firm matches. A clone size is listed for some rows: how often the clone was seen (once, few, many), or a class if it is expanded.

TGCAGTGCTAGGACTAGCGGAATCTACAATGAGCAGTTCTTC	CSARTSGIYNEQFF	TRBV20-1	14	-	TRBD2	TRBJ2-1
TGTGCCAGCAGCTGGAAGGGAGGCCCCATTGAAAAACTGTTTTTT	CASSWKGGPIEKLFF	TRBV3-1	15	-	-	TRBJ1-4
TGCGCCAGCAGCCAAGAGATTTACTCTAGCGGGAGGGCCCAAGAGACCCAGTACTTC	CASSQEIYSSGRAQETQYF	TRBV4-3	19	-	TRBD2	TRBJ2-5
TGTGCCAGCAGCTTACAGGAACTATACTACGAGCAGTACTTC	CASSLQELYYEQYF	TRBV7-9	14	many	-	TRBJ2-7
TGCAGCGTCTACAGGAACACTGAAGCTTTCTTT	CSVYRNTEAFF	TRBV20-1	11	few	-	TRBJ1-1
TGTGCCAGCAGTTTAATGAGAGTCACAGATACGCAGTATTTT	CASSLMRVTDTQYF	TRBV28	14	many	-	TRBJ2-3
TGTGCCAGCAGTTACAGCGGGAGGGAAGCCAAAAACATTCAGTACTTC	CASSYSGREAKNIQYF	TRBV6-5	16	-	TRBD2	TRBJ2-4
TGTGCCAGCACCATATATAGACAGGGCCAAGAGACCCAGTACTTC	CASTIYRQGQETQYF	TRBV12-3/TRBV12-4	15	few	TRBD1	TRBJ2-5
TGTGCCAGCCTGGGCTTATCAGGTGGAGCCAAAAACATTCAGTACTTC	CASLGLSGGAKNIQYF	TRBV28	16	-	-	TRBJ2-4
TGTGCCTGGAGTCCCCCGACAGGTACCGGGGAGCTGTTTTTT	CAWSPPTGTGELFF	TRBV30	14	few	-	TRBJ2-2
TGCAGCGCCTTAATCTCTAGCGGGGCACGGGATGAGCAGTTCTTC	CSALISSGARDEQFF	TRBV20-1	15	many	TRBD2	TRBJ2-1
TGCGCCAGCAGCTTGGACAGCTGGACTGAAAAACTGTTTTTT	CASSLDSWTEKLFF	TRBV5-1	14	-	-	TRBJ1-4
TGTGCCAGCAGTTTACTATCGCCTGCGGGGGGGCCGAATGAGCAGTTCTTC	CASSLLSPAGGPNEQFF	TRBV28	17	-	TRBD2	TRBJ2-1
TGTGCCAGCAGCTTTAAGCGGGCCCTGACCGGTGAGCAGTTCTTC	CASSFKRALTGEQFF	TRBV7-9	15	few	-	TRBJ2-1
TGTGCCAGCAGCCTGACAGGGAGCATTCAGTACTTC	CASSLTGSIQYF	TRBV7-9	12	-	TRBD1	TRBJ2-4
TGTGCCAGCACCCCGGGGGCCACAGATACGCAGTATTTT	CASTPGATDTQYF	TRBV28	13	-	-	TRBJ2-3
TGCAGTGCTAGGACTAGCGGGGTGACCCAGTACTTC	CSARTSGVTQYF	TRBV20-1	12	-	TRBD2	TRBJ2-5
TGTGCCAGCAGCCAAGACAGGTTTGAGACCCAGTACTTC	CASSQDRFETQYF	TRBV7-2	13	-	-	TRBJ2-5
TGTGCCAGCAGCCCAGGGGGACAGGGTTCAGAGACCCAGTACTTC	CASSPGGQGSETQYF	TRBV7-2	15	many	TRBD1	TRBJ2-5
TGTGCCAGCAGCCACGACCGTACAGATACGCAGTATTTT	CASSHDRTDTQYF	TRBV14	13	many	-	TRBJ2-3
TGTGCCACCAGTGATTTGGGGAGTTTAAATGAGCAGTTCTTC	CATSDLGSLNEQFF	TRBV24-1	14	many	-	TRBJ2-1
TGCAGTGCTAGTGATAGGACGGGTTACATTCAGTACTTC	CSASDRTGYIQYF	TRBV20-1	13	many	-	TRBJ2-4
TGCAGTGCTAAGGGACTAGCGATTAGCACAGATACGCAGTATTTT	CSAKGLAISTDTQYF	TRBV20-1	15	few	TRBD2	TRBJ2-3
TGCAGTGCTAGAAAGATAGAAGCTGTCGAGCAGTTCTTC	CSARKIEAVEQFF	TRBV20-1	13	-	-	TRBJ2-1
TGTGCCAGCAGTTACCATGAGGGGGAGACCCAGTACTTC	CASSYHEGETQYF	TRBV6-5	13	-	-	TRBJ2-5
TGCAGCGTTGAACTGAGGGGAGGGAGCACAGATACGCAGTATTTT	CSVELRGGSTDTQYF	TRBV29-1	15	few	TRBD2	TRBJ2-3
TGTGCCAGCAGCTACTTAGCGGGAGGGTGGGGTGAGCAGTTCTTC	CASSYLAGGWGEQFF	TRBV11-2	15	-	TRBD2	TRBJ2-1
TGTGCCAGCAGCCCTGGGAAATACGTAACCACAGATACGCAGTATTTT	CASSPGKYVTTDTQYF	TRBV7-3	16	-	-	TRBJ2-3
TGTGCCAGCAGTCCCCGGGGGGTCGTGAACACTGAAGCTTTCTTT	CASSPRGVVNTEAFF	TRBV27	15	-	-	TRBJ1-1
TGCAGTGCTAGTTGGGGCCAGGGCGAGCAGTACTTC	CSASWGQGEQYF	TRBV20-1	12	many	-	TRBJ2-7
TGTGCCAGCAGCGCGGGACCAAAACACAATGAGCAGTTCTTC	CASSAGPKHNEQFF	TRBV7-2	14	-	-	TRBJ2-1
TGTGCCAGCAGTTCGTCCGGGGGGCTGGAGACCCAGTACTTC	CASSSSGGLETQYF	TRBV12-3/TRBV12-4	14	medium-sized	-	TRBJ2-5
TGTGCCAGCAGGCACGAGGGGAGTGAGCAGTTCTTC	CASRHEGSEQFF	TRBV7-6	12	-	-	TRBJ2-1
TGTGCCAGCAGCCCCTTGAGGGGAACTGAAGCTTTCTTT	CASSPLRGTEAFF	TRBV3-1	13	few	-	TRBJ1-1
TGCAGCGTTGAAGTTTTTCAGACATCTGGAAACACCATATATTTT	CSVEVFQTSGNTIYF	TRBV29-1	15	few	-	TRBJ1-3
TGCGCCAGCAGAGGACTAGCGGGAGGAGAGACCCAGTACTTC	CASRGLAGGETQYF	TRBV5-1	14	few	TRBD2	TRBJ2-5
TGTGCCATCTCCCGGGACTACTACAATGAGCAGTTCTTC	CAISRDYYNEQFF	TRBV10-3	13	few	TRBD2	TRBJ2-1
TGTGCCAGCAGCACCCTGGGACTAGCGGGAGGCACAGATACGCAGTATTTT	CASSTLGLAGGTDTQYF	TRBV11-2	17	few	TRBD2	TRBJ2-3
TGTGCCAGCAGCTTAGTGGGTAGCGGGGGAAGCGAGCAGTACTTC	CASSLVGSGGSEQYF	TRBV7-2	15	-	TRBD2	TRBJ2-7
TGCAGCGTTGCGGGTATCGGGAGTGAGAACACCGGGGAGCTGTTTTTT	CSVAGIGSENTGELFF	TRBV29-1	16	many	-	TRBJ2-2
TGTGCCAGCAGTTTGGGTAGCGGGGGGGCCTTAGGTGAGCAGTTCTTC	CASSLGSGGALGEQFF	TRBV12-3/TRBV12-4	16	few	TRBD2	TRBJ2-1
TGCGCCAGCAGCTCGCTTAGCCAGGGCTTTGAAGCTTTCTTT	CASSSLSQGFEAFF	TRBV5-1	14	many	-	TRBJ1-1
TGTGCCAGCAGTTTCCGCACCAACCAAGAGACCCAGTACTTC	CASSFRTNQETQYF	TRBV12-3/TRBV12-4	14	-	-	TRBJ2-5
TGTGCCAGCAGATCCATCGGGAGCACAGATACGCAGTATTTT	CASRSIGSTDTQYF	TRBV6-2/TRBV6-3	14	many	-	TRBJ2-3
TGTGCCAGCAGTCCTGGGGGGGCGTCGGGTGAGCAGTACTTC	CASSPGGASGEQYF	TRBV12-3/TRBV12-4	14	many	-	TRBJ2-7
TGCAGCGTGCGGACAGAGGGAGGAAACACCATATATTTT	CSVRTEGGNTIYF	TRBV29-1	13	-	-	TRBJ1-3
TGCAGCGTTGAAGGTGCTGCGCTAAGGGGGAGATTTGAAGCTTTCTTT	CSVEGAALRGRFEAFF	TRBV29-1	16	many	-	TRBJ1-1
TGCAGTGCTACGAGCGGGGTTGGGGAGACCCAGTACTTC	CSATSGVGETQYF	TRBV20-1	13	-	TRBD2	TRBJ2-5
TGTGCCAGCAGCCAAGGGCTACGCCTTTACGAGCAGTACTTC	CASSQGLRLYEQYF	TRBV3-1	14	-	-	TRBJ2-7
TGTGCCAGCAGTCAGTCCGGGCCACAGGGGAATGAGCAGTTCTTC	CASSQSGPQGNEQFF	TRBV25-1	15	few	TRBD1	TRBJ2-1
TGTGCCAGCAGCAAAGGTTGGACAGGGGGCAGGCCGTACTTC	CASSKGWTGGRPYF	TRBV21-1	14	many	-	TRBJ2-7
TGTGCCAGCAGTTGGGTTACCGGGGAGCTGTTTTTT	CASSWVTGELFF	TRBV12-3/TRBV12-4	12	-	-	TRBJ2-2